This TCR beta chain was recorded in a study of blood T cell repertoires in COVID-19. Germline CDR1 is GTSNPN and CDR2 is SVGIG (reference sequence). Trimming cost V 0 bases and J 12 bases, with 12 bases left between them. The CDR3 has 11 residues. Authors' analysis steps: Reference gene primer amplification gave nucleated cell count estimates. Libraries were prepared by immunoSEQ multiplex PCR; TCRdb keeps only in-frame clonotypes and omits some of them. The DNA gave D and trimming, while V, J and clone size come from that table. This sample yields tens of thousands of clones, of which around 74% are seen a single time; about 2.5% belongs to the top ten.

The sequencing sample was made of peripheral blood. The TCR was taken from a human donor with acute or convalescent COVID-19. The donor label of this sample is uncertain. The rearrangement joins TRBV30 to TRBJ2-7; D may be TRBD2 (5 bases). CDR3 coding DNA: TGTGCCTGGAGTGTAGAGAGGGCCCCGTACTTC. It encodes CAWSVERAPYF.